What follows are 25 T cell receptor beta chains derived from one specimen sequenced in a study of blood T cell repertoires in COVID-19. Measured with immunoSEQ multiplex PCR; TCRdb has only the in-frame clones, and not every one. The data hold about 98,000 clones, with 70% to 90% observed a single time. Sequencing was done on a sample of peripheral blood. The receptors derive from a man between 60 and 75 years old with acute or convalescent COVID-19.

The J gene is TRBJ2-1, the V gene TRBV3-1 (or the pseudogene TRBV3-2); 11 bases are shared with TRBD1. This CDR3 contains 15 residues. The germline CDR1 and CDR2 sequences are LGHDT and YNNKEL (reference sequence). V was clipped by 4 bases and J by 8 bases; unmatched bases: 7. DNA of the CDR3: TGTGCCAGCAGCCGTTGGACAGGGGGCTTCTATGAGCAGTTCTTC. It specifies CASSRWTGGFYEQFF.

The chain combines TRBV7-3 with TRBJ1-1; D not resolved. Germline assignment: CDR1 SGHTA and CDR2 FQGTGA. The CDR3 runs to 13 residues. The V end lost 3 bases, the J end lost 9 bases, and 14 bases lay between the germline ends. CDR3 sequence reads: CASSLSSREKAFF. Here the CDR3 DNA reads TGTGCCAGCAGCTTGAGCTCTCGGGAAAAAGCTTTCTTT.

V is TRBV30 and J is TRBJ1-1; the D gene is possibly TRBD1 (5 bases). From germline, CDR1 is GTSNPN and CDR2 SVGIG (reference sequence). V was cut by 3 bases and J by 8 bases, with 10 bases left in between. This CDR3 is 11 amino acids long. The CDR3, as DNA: TGTGCCTGGAGGGGGCCTAGAGAAGCTTTCTTT. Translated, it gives CAWRGPREAFF.

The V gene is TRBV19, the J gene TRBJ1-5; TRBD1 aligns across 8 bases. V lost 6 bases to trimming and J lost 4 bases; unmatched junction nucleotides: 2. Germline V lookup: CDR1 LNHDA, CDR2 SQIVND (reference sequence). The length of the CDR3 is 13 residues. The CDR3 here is CASRGDRNQPQHF. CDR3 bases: TGTGCCAGTAGAGGGGACAGGAATCAGCCCCAGCATTTT.

As DNA, the CDR3 is TGTGCCAGCAGTTTGTACCAGACAGGGGTCGTCGACAATGGCTACACCTTC. It codes for CASSLYQTGVVDNGYTF. The V call is TRBV27, the J call TRBJ1-2; 8 positions match TRBD1. Germline values: CDR1 MNHEY, CDR2 SMNVEV (reference sequence). The CDR3 loop spans 17 amino acids. V was clipped by 3 bases and J by 6 bases; unmatched bases: 15.

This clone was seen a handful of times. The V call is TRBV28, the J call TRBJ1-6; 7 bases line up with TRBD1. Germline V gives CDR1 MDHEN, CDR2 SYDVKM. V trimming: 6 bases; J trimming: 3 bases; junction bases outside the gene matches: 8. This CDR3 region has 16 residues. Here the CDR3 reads CASSPTTGVYNSPLHF. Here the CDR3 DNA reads TGTGCCAGCAGCCCAACTACAGGGGTCTATAATTCACCCCTCCACTTT.

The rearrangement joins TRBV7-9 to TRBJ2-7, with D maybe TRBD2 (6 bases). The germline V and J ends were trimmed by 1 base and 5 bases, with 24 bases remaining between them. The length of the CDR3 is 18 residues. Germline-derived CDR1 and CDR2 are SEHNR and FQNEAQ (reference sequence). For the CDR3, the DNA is TGTGCCAGCAGCTTAGGGGAGGCTGGAGGTTCAGCTGCCCACGAGCAGTACGTC. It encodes CASSLGEAGGSAAHEQYV.

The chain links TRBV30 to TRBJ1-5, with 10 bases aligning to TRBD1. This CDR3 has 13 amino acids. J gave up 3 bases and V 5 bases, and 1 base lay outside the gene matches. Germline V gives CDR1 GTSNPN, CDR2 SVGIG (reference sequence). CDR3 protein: CAWGTGANQPQHF. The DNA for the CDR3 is TGTGCCTGGGGGACAGGGGCCAATCAGCCCCAGCATTTT.

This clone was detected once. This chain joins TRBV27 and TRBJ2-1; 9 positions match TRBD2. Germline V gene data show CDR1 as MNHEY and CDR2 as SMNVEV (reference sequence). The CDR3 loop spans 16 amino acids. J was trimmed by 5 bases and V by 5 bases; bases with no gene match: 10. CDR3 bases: TGTGCCAGCAGTCCCGGAGCGGGGGGCCCTAACAATGAGCAGTTCTTC. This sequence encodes CASSPGAGGPNNEQFF.

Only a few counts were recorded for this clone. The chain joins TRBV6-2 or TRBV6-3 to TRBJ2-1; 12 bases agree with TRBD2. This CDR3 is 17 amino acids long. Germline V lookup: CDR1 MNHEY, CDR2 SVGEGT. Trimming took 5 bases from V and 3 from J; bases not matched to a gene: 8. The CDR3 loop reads CASSLNPGLAGYNEQFF. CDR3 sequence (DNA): TGTGCCAGCAGTCTTAACCCGGGACTAGCGGGCTACAATGAGCAGTTCTTC.

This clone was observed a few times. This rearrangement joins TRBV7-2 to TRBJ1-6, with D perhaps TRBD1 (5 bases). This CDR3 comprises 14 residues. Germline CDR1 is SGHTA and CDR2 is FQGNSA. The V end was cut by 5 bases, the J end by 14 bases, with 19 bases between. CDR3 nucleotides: TGTGCCAGCAGCCCCCAGGGAGGGACCTCGTCCCTCCACTTT. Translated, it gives CASSPQGGTSSLHF.

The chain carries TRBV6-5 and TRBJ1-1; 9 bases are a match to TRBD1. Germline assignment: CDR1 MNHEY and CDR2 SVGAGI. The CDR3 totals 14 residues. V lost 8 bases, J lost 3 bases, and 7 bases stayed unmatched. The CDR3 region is CASHRGQKDTEAFF. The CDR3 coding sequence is TGTGCCAGCCACAGGGGGCAAAAAGACACTGAAGCTTTCTTT.

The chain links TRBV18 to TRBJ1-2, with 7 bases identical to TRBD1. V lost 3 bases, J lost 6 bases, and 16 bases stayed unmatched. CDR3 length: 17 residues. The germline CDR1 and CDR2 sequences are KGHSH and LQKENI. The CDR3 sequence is CASSPGTVTSTNHGYTF. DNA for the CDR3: TGTGCCAGCTCACCGGGGACAGTCACATCCACGAACCATGGCTACACCTTC. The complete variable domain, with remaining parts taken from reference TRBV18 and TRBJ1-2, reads NAGVMQNPRHLVRRRGQEARLRCSPMKGHSHVYWYRQLPEEGLKFMVYLQKENIIDESGMPKERFSAEFPKEGPSILRIQQVVRGDSAAYFCASSPGTVTSTNHGYTFGSGTRLTVV.

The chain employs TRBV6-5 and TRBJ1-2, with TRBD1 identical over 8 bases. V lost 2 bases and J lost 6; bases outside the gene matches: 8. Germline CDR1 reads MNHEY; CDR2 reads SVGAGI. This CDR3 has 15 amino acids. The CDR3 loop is CASSYLATGVNGYTF. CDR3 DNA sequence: TGTGCCAGCAGTTACCTCGCGACAGGGGTAAATGGCTACACCTTC.

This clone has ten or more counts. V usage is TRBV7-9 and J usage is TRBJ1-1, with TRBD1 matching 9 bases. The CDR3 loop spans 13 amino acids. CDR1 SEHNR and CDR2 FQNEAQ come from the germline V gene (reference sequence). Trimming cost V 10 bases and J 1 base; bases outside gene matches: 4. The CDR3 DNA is TGTGCCACTCTACAGGGGGCGAACACTGAAGCTTTCTTT. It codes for CATLQGANTEAFF.

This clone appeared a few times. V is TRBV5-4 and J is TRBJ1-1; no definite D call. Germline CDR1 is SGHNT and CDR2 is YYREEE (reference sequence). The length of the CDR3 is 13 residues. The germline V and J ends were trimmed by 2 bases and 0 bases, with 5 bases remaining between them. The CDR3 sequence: CASSFSMNTEAFF. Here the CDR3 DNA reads TGTGCCAGCAGCTTCAGTATGAACACTGAAGCTTTCTTT.

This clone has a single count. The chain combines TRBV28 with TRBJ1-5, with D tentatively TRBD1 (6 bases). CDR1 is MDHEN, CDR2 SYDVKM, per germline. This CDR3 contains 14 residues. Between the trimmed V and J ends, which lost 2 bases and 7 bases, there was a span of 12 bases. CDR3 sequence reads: CASSLLGGHQPQHF. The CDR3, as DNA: TGTGCCAGCAGTTTACTAGGGGGTCACCAGCCCCAGCATTTT.

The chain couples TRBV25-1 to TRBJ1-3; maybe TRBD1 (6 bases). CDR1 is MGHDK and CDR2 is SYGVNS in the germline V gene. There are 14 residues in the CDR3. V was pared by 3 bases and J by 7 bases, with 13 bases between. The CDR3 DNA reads TGTGCCAGCAGTGAGTCTAGCAGGGGTAACACCATATATTTT. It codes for CASSESSRGNTIYF.

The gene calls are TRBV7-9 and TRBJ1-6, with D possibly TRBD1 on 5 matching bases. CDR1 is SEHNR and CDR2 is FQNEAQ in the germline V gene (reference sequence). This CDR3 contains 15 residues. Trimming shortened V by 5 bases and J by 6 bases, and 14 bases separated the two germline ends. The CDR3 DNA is TGTGCCAGCAGCCCGGAAGGGACTCTTAATTCACCCCTCCACTTT. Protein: CASSPEGTLNSPLHF.

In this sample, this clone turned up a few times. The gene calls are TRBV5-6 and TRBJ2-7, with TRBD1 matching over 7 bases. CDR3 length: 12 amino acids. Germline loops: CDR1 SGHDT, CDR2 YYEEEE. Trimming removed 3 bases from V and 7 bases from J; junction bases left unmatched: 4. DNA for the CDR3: TGTGCCAGCAGCTCCGACAGGGTTGAGCAGTACTTC. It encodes CASSSDRVEQYF.

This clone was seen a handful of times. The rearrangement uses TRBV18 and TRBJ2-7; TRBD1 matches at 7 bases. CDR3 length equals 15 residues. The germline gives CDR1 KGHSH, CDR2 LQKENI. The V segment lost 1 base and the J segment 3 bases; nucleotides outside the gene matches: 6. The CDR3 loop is CASSPRTGLYYEQYV. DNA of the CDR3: TGTGCCAGCTCACCACGGACAGGCCTTTACTACGAGCAGTACGTC.

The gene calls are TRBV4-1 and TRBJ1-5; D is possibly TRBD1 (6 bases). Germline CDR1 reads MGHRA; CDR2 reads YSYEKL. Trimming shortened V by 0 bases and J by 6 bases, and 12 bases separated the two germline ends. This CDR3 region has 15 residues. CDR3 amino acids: CASSQDPQGGQPQHF. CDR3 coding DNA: TGCGCCAGCAGCCAAGATCCACAGGGCGGTCAGCCCCAGCATTTT.

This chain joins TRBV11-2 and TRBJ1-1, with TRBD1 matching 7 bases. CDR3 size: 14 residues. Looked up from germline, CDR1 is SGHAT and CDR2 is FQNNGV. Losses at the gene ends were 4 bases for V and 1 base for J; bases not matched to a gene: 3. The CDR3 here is CASSSGGTNTEAFF. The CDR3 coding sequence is TGTGCCAGCAGCTCAGGGGGGACGAACACTGAAGCTTTCTTT.

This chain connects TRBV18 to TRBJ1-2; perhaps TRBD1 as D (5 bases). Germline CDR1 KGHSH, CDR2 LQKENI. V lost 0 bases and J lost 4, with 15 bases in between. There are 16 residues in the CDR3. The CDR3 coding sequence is TGTGCCAGCTCACCACCAGCAGGGATCAAGACCTATGGCTACACCTTC. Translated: CASSPPAGIKTYGYTF.

The CDR3 bases are TGCGCCAGCAGCCAAGATCGTCTACCCCTACATGAGCAGTTCTTC. Translation: CASSQDRLPLHEQFF. The rearrangement uses TRBV4-3 and TRBJ2-1; no clear D. This CDR3 spans 15 amino acids. V was shortened by 0 bases and J by 8 bases, with 14 bases between the two germline ends. Germline V gene sequence: CDR1 LGHNA, CDR2 YSLEER.